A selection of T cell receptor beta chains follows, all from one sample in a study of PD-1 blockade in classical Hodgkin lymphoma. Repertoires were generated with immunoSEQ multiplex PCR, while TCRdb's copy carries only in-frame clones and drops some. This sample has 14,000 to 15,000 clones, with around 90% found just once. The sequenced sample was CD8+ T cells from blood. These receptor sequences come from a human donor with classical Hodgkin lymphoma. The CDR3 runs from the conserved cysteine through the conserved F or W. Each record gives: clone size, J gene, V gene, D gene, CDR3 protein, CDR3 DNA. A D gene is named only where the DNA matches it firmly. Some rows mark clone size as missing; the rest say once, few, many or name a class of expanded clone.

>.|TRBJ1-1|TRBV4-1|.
CASSQERRNTEAFF
TGCGCCAGCAGCCAAGAGAGGAGGAACACTGAAGCTTTCTTT
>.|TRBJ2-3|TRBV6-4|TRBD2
CASSEGSGATDTQYF
TGTGCCAGCAGTGAAGGTAGCGGGGCCACAGATACGCAGTATTTT
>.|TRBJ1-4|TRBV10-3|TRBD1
CAISQQGATNEKLFF
TGTGCCATCAGCCAACAGGGGGCAACTAATGAAAAACTGTTTTTT
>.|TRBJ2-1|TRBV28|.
CASSFLNPSYNEQFF
TGTGCCAGCAGTTTTCTAAACCCCTCCTACAATGAGCAGTTCTTC
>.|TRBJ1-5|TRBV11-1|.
CASSLTDSNQPQHF
TGTGCCAGCAGCTTAACGGACAGCAATCAGCCCCAGCATTTT
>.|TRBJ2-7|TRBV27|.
CASSISDGAYEQYF
TGTGCCAGCAGTATATCTGACGGGGCCTACGAGCAGTACTTC
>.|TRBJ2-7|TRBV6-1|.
CASSEWFQRSEEQYF
TGTGCCAGCAGTGAATGGTTCCAGCGGTCCGAAGAGCAGTACTTC
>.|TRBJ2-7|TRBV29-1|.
CSVGARGALEQYF
TGCAGCGTCGGTGCACGGGGGGCGCTCGAGCAGTACTTC
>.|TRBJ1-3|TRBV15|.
CATSRDRRGSGNTIYF
TGTGCCACCAGCAGAGATCGGCGGGGCTCTGGAAACACCATATATTTT
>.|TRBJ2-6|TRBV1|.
CTSSPGCAQSRVNVLTF
TGCACCAGCAGTCCCGGATGTGCACAAAGTCGGGTCAACGTCCTGACTTTC
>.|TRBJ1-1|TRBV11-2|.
CASTVNTEAFF
TGTGCCAGCACTGTGAACACTGAAGCTTTCTTT
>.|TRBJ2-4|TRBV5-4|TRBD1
CASSSRQGENIQYF
TGTGCCAGCAGCTCTAGACAGGGAGAAAACATTCAGTACTTC
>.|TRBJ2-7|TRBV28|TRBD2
CASSPTSGTNNEQYF
TGTGCCAGCAGTCCGACTAGCGGGACCAATAATGAGCAGTACTTC
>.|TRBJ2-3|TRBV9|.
CASRGELGTDTQYF
TGTGCCAGCAGGGGTGAACTTGGCACAGATACGCAGTATTTT
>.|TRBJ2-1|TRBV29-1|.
CSVDRGLNEQFF
TGCAGCGTTGATCGCGGCCTAAATGAGCAGTTCTTC
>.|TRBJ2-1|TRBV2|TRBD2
CASSLMLAGVSLNEQFF
TGTGCCAGCAGTCTAATGTTAGCGGGAGTGAGTCTCAATGAGCAGTTCTTC
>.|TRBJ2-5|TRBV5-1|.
CASSLNQETQYF
TGCGCCAGCAGCTTAAACCAAGAGACCCAGTACTTC
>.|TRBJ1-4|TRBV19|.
CASSIGTATNEKLFF
TGTGCCAGTAGTATAGGGACGGCAACTAATGAAAAACTGTTTTTT
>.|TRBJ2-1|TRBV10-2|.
CASGGLDLYNEQFF
TGCGCCAGCGGGGGACTGGACCTTTACAATGAGCAGTTCTTC
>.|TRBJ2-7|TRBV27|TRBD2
CASSPYSGRAHHEQYF
TGTGCCAGCAGTCCATATAGCGGGAGGGCCCACCACGAGCAGTACTTC
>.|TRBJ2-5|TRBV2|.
CASSETPQGQETQYF
TGTGCCAGCAGTGAAACCCCCCAAGGGCAAGAGACCCAGTACTTC
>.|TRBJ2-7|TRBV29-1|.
CSVEVAGRGYEQYF
TGCAGCGTTGAAGTTGCAGGAAGGGGCTACGAGCAGTACTTC
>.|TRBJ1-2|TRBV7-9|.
CASSLAQNYGYTF
TGTGCCAGCAGCTTAGCACAGAACTATGGCTACACCTTC
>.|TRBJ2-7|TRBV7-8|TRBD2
CASSLVGTSNPEQYF
TGTGCCAGCAGCTTAGTAGGGACTAGTAATCCCGAGCAGTACTTC
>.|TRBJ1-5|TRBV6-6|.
CASDEEYSNQPQHF
TGTGCCAGCGATGAGGAGTATAGCAATCAGCCCCAGCATTTT
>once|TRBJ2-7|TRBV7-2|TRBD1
CASSADRGRDEQYF
TGTGCCAGCAGCGCGGACAGGGGGCGTGACGAGCAGTACTTC
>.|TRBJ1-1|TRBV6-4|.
CASSPRLVGPTEAFF
TGTGCCAGCAGCCCTCGACTGGTCGGGCCAACTGAAGCTTTCTTT
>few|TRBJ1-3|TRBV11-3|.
CASSLRVGERNTIYF
TGTGCCAGCAGCTTAAGAGTGGGTGAAAGGAACACCATATATTTT
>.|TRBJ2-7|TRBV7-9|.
CASGSGIVYEQYF
TGTGCCAGCGGGTCGGGGATCGTCTACGAGCAGTACTTC
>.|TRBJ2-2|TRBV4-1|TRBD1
CASSQGQMDTGELFF
TGCGCCAGCAGCCAGGGACAGATGGACACCGGGGAGCTGTTTTTT
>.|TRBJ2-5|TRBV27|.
CASSGGSGLQETQYF
TGTGCCAGCAGCGGGGGAAGCGGCTTACAAGAGACCCAGTACTTC
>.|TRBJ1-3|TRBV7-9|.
CASSLSRDGLGNTIYF
TGTGCCAGCAGCTTATCTAGGGACGGTCTCGGAAACACCATATATTTT
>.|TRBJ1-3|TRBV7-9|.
CASSLIPPPGDTIYF
TGTGCCAGCAGCTTAATCCCTCCGCCTGGGGACACCATATATTTT
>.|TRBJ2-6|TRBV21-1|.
CASSKAASSGANVLTF
TGTGCCAGCAGCAAAGCGGCGAGCTCTGGGGCCAACGTCCTGACTTTC
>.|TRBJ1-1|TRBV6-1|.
CASNGGLEAFF
TGTGCCAGCAACGGGGGCCTGGAAGCTTTCTTT
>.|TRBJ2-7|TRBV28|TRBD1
CATNSGTGGREQYF
TGTGCCACCAATTCCGGGACAGGGGGGAGGGAGCAGTACTTC
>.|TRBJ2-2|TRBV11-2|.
CASSLGGGLTGELFF
TGTGCCAGCAGCTTAGGTGGCGGGCTCACCGGGGAGCTGTTTTTT
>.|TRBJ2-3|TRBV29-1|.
CSVLGLAERLTDTQYF
TGCAGCGTTTTGGGGTTGGCGGAGCGACTCACAGATACGCAGTATTTT
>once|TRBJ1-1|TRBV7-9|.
CASSLWADSLNTEAFF
TGTGCCAGCAGCTTATGGGCAGATAGTTTGAACACTGAAGCTTTCTTT
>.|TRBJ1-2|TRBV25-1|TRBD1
CASSLDRVWTF
TGTGCCAGCAGTCTCGACAGGGTATGGACCTTC
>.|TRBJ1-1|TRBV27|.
CASSTGGLTEAFF
TGTGCCAGCAGCACAGGTGGGCTCACTGAAGCTTTCTTT
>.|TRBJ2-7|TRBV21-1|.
CAPGQGAYEQYF
TGTGCCCCGGGACAGGGGGCCTACGAGCAGTACTTC
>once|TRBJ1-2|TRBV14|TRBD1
CASSHFDRVEGYTF
TGTGCCAGCAGCCATTTCGACAGGGTAGAAGGCTACACCTTC
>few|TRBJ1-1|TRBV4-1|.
CASSRLPGGTEAFF
TGCGCCAGCAGCCGCCTTCCGGGTGGCACTGAAGCTTTCTTT
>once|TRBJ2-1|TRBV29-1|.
CSVADNEQFF
TGCAGCGTTGCCGACAATGAGCAGTTCTTC
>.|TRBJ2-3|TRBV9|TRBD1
CASSAWGQGAADTQYF
TGTGCCAGCAGCGCCTGGGGGCAGGGGGCAGCAGATACGCAGTATTTT
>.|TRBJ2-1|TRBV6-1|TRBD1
CASSPWDRDNEQFF
TGTGCCAGCAGTCCATGGGACAGGGACAATGAGCAGTTCTTC
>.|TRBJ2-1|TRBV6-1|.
CASSEAEQFF
TGTGCCAGCAGTGAAGCGGAGCAGTTCTTC
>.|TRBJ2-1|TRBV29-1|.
CSVETPPLANEQFF
TGCAGCGTTGAAACTCCACCGCTTGCCAATGAGCAGTTCTTC
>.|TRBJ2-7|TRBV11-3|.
CASSASGRREQYF
TGTGCCAGCAGCGCGTCTGGGAGACGCGAGCAGTACTTC
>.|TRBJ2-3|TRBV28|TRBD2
CASTPGGASGDTDTQYF
TGTGCCAGCACTCCGGGGGGGGCTAGCGGGGACACAGATACGCAGTATTTT
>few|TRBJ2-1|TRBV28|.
CASSQGATGISYNEQFF
TGTGCCAGCAGCCAGGGAGCTACCGGGATCTCCTACAATGAGCAGTTCTTC
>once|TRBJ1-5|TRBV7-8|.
CASSPFVEPPQHF
TGTGCCAGCAGCCCGTTCGTCGAGCCGCCCCAGCATTTT
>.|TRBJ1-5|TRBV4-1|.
CASSSLMGGPQPQHF
TGCGCCAGCAGTTCCTTGATGGGGGGACCACAGCCCCAGCATTTT
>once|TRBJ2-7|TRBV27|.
CASNEGLGEQYF
TGTGCCAGCAACGAGGGCTTGGGCGAGCAGTACTTC
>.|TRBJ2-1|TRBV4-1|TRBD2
CASSLRTGGTYNEQFF
TGCGCCAGCAGCCTCAGGACCGGGGGGACCTACAATGAGCAGTTCTTC
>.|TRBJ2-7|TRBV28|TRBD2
CASSLRTSQSYEQYF
TGTGCCAGCAGTTTAAGGACTAGCCAATCCTACGAGCAGTACTTC
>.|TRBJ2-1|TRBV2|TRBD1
CASSPGTESYNEQFF
TGTGCCAGCAGTCCCGGGACAGAGTCCTACAATGAGCAGTTCTTC
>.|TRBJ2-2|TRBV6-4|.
CASSDRADTGELFF
TGTGCCAGCAGTGACAGGGCGGACACCGGGGAGCTGTTTTTT